The source of this T cell receptor (beta chain) is a study of cytomegalovirus exposure and HLA in healthy donors. The study, taken as a whole, reports: Cytomegalovirus-associated TCR beta chains were listed, numbering roughly 150. Immune exposure data for these donors was limited to CMV serostatus. Researchers reported from a later analysis that most CMV-associated TCR beta chains appeared HLA-restricted.

In the case of this clone: Its antigen is not identified.

Deletions cut 4 bases from V and 8 bases from J, with 19 bases between. The CDR3 covers 15 residues. Germline V gene data show CDR1 as SGHTS and CDR2 as YDEGEE. The primer mix had 60 Vbeta and 13 Jbeta primers. TCRdb's table, derived via immunoSEQ multiplex PCR, lists solely in-frame clones and lacks some. Here the sample spans around 220,000 clones, roughly 84% being singletons. The gene calls are TRBV5-8 and TRBJ2-1; D perhaps matches TRBD2 (6 bases). The sequence came from a girl aged 10 to 17 in good health and CMV-seronegative. Material for sequencing was PBMCs. CDR3 DNA: TGTGCCAGCAGCCTAACCGGGACTCGCAGGGATGAGCAGTTCTTC. Protein product: CASSLTGTRRDEQFF.